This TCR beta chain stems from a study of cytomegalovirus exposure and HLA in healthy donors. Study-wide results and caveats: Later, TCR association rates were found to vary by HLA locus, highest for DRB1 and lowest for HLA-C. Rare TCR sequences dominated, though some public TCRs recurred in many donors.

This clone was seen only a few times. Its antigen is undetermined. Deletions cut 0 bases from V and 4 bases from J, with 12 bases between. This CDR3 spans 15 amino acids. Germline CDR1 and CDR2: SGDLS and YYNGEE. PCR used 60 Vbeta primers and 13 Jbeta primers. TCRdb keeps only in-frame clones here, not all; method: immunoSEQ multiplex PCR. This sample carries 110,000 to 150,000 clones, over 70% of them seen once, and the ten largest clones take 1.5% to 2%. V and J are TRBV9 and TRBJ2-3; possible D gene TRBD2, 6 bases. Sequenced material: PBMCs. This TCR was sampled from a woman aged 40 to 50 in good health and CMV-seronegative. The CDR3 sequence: CASSVVASEADTQYF. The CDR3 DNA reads TGTGCCAGCAGCGTAGTGGCTAGCGAGGCAGATACGCAGTATTTT.